These 5 T cell receptor beta chains share one sample of origin, sequenced in a study of regulatory T cells in long-lasting Graves disease. HTBI primers from iRepertoire and Arm-PCR of CDR3 regions yielded the TCR beta libraries. TCRdb redid the calling of the multiplex PCR reads with MiXCR, one entry per CDR3 protein. Of over 500,000 distinct CDR3 sequences listed, more than 15% are singletons. Time point of the sample: newly diagnosed GD, antithyroid drugs for less than 3 months. PBMC-extracted RNA yielded the TCR library. A further study also used this sample, focusing on T cells in Graves' hyperthyroidism and ophthalmopathy.

The specimen comprised peripheral blood mononuclear cells (PBMCs), sampled at new diagnosis, from a patient treated with antithyroid drugs. Source of these receptors: a man aged 18 to 29 with Graves disease.

This clonotype was detected many times. The J gene is TRBJ2-3, the V gene TRBV12-3 or TRBV12-4; 7 nucleotides agree with TRBD2. This CDR3 is 16 amino acids long. With V trimmed by 6 bases and J by 6 bases, 15 bases remained unmatched. The CDR3 sequence is CASRIRGTGGPDTQYF. DNA for the CDR3: TGTGCCAGCAGGATTCGGGGAACGGGAGGCCCGGATACGCAGTATTTT.

This chain links TRBV4-1 with TRBJ2-3, with TRBD2 identical over 13 bases. The germline V gene has CDR1 MGHRA and CDR2 YSYEKL. This CDR3 contains 16 residues. V shed 2 bases, J shed 1 base, and the junction held 0 bases outside the gene matches. The CDR3 bases are TGCGCCAGCAGCCAAACTAGCGGGAGGGGCACAGATACGCAGTATTTT. This codes for CASSQTSGRGTDTQYF.

This chain connects TRBV27 to TRBJ2-5, with D possibly matching TRBD2 (7 bases). V was shortened by 3 bases and J by 5 bases, with 13 bases between the two germline ends. The CDR3 is made up of 14 amino acids. CDR1 and CDR2 (germline): MNHEY, SMNVEV (reference sequence). The CDR3 protein is CASSLGEGGETQYF. In nucleotides, the CDR3 is TGTGCCAGCAGTTTGGGGGAGGGGGGGGAGACCCAGTACTTC.

This clonotype has ten or more counts. The gene calls are TRBV3-1 and TRBJ2-5; D is possibly TRBD2 (6 bases). V was clipped by 4 bases and J by 5 bases, with 23 bases between them. Germline lookup yields CDR1 LGHDT and CDR2 YNNKEL (reference sequence). This CDR3 is built from 17 residues. CDR3 loop: CASSPPQRVGDGETQYF. The DNA of the CDR3 is TGTGCCAGCAGCCCCCCCCAGCGGGTGGGGGATGGGGAGACCCAGTACTTC.

The V and J genes are TRBV7-9 and TRBJ2-7, with TRBD2 as a possible D gene (5 bases). The ends were cut back, 5 bases at V and 2 bases at J, with 16 bases in the middle. CDR1 SEHNR and CDR2 FQNEAQ come from the germline V gene (reference sequence). The CDR3 has 15 residues. Written as DNA, the CDR3 is TGTGCCAGCAGCCCACCGTTGAGCGGAGCCTACGAGCAGTACTTC. Amino acid sequence: CASSPPLSGAYEQYF.